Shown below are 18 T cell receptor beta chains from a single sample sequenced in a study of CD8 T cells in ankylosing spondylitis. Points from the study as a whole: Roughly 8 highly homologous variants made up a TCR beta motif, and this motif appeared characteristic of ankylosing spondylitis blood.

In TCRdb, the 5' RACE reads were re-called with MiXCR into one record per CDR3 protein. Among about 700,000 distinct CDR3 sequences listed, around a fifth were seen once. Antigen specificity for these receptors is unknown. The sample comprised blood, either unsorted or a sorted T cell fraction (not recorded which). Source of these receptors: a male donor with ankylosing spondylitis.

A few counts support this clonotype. CDR3 region: CASGPDQETQYF. For the CDR3, the DNA is TGTGCCTCGGGCCCCGACCAAGAGACCCAGTACTTC. The V and J genes are TRBV6-5 and TRBJ2-5; D is unresolved. Germline V gene sequence: CDR1 MNHEY, CDR2 SVGAGI. Trimming cost V 11 bases and J 0 bases, with 10 bases left between them. The CDR3 length is 12 residues.

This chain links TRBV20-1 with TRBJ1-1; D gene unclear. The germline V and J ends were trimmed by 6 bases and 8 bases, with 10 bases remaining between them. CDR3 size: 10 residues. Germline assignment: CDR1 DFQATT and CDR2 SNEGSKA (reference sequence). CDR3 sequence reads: CSALGEEAFF. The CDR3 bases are TGCAGTGCCCTCGGGGAGGAAGCTTTCTTT.

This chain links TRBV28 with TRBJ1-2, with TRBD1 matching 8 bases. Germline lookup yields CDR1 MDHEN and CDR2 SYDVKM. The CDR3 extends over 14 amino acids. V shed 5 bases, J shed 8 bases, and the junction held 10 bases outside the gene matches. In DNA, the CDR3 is TGTGCCAGCAGTAACACAGGGGGAGGTGGAGGCTACACCTTC. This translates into CASSNTGGGGGYTF.

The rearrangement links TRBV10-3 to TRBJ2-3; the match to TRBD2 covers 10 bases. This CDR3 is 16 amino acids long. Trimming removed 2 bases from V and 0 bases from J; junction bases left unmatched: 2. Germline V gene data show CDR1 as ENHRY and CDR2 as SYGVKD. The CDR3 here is CAISERTSGSTDTQYF. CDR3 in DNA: TGTGCCATCAGTGAGAGGACTAGCGGAAGCACAGATACGCAGTATTTT.

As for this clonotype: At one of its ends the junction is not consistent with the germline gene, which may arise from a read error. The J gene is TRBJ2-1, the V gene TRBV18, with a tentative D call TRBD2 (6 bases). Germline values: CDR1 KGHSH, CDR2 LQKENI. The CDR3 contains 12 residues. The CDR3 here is CASPPLQGGVFF. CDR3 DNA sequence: TGTGCCAGCCCACCACTCCAGGGAGGAGTGTTCTTC.

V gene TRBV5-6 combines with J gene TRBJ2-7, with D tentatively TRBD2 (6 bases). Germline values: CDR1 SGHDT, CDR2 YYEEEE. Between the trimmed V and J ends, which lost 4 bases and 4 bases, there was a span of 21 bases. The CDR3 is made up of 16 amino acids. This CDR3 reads CASSLYPGAGRYEQYF. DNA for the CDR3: TGTGCCAGCAGCCTCTACCCCGGGGCGGGGCGGTACGAGCAGTACTTC. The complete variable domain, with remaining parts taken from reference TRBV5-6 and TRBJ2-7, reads DAGVTQSPTHLIKTRGQQVTLRCSPKSGHDTVSWYQQALGQGPQFIFQYYEEEERQRGNFPDRFSGHQFPNYSSELNVNALLLGDSALYLCASSLYPGAGRYEQYFGPGTRLTVT.

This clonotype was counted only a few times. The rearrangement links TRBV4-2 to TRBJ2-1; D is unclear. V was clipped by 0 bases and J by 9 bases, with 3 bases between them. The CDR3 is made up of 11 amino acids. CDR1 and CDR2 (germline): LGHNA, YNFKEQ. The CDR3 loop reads CASSQETEQFF. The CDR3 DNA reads TGTGCCAGCAGCCAAGAGACTGAGCAGTTCTTC.

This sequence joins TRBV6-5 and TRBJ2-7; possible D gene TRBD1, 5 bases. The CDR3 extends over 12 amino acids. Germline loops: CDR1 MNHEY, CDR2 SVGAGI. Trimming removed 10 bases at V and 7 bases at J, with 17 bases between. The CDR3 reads CATRNQGREQYF. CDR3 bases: TGTGCCACCCGAAATCAGGGCAGGGAGCAGTACTTC.

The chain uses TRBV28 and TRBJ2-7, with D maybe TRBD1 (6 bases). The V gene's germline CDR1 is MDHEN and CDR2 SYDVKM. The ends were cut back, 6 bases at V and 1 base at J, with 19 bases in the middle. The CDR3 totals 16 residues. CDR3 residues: CASSFFNLDRSYEQYF. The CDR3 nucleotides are TGTGCCAGCAGCTTCTTCAACTTGGACAGATCCTACGAGCAGTACTTC.

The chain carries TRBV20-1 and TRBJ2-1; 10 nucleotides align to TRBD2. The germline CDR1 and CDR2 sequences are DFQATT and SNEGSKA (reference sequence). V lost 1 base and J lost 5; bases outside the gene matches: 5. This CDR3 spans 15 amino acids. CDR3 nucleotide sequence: TGCAGTGCTAGAGGGTTAGCGGGGGGAAACAATGAGCAGTTCTTC. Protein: CSARGLAGGNNEQFF.

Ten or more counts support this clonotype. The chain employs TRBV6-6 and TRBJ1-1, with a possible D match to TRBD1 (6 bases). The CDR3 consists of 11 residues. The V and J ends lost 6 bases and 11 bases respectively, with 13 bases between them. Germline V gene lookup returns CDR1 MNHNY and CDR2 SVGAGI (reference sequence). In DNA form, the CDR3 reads TGTGCCAGCAGCCTACAGGGAAGCGCTTTCTTT. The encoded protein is CASSLQGSAFF.

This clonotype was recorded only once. CDR3: CASSLVVGVRETQYF. CDR3 sequence (DNA): TGTGCCAGCAGCTTAGTCGTTGGCGTCAGGGAGACCCAGTACTTC. V and J are TRBV11-2 and TRBJ2-5, with unresolved D. The V and J ends lost 1 base and 5 bases respectively, with 14 bases between them. The CDR3 contains 15 residues. Looked up from germline, CDR1 is SGHAT and CDR2 is FQNNGV.

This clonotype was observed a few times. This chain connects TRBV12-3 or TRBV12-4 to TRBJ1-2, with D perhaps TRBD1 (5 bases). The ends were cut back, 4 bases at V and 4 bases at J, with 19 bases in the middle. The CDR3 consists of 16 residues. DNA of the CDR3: TGTGCCAGCAGTTCCGCTTTTCTACAGGCGATCTATGGCTACACCTTC. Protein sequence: CASSSAFLQAIYGYTF.

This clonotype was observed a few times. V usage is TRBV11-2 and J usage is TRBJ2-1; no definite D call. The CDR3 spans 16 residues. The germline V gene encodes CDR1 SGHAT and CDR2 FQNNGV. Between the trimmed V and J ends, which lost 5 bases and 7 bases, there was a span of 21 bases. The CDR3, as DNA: TGTGCCAGCAGCAATAGTCCGGGTTTACTTGGTAATGAGCAGTTCTTC. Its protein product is CASSNSPGLLGNEQFF.

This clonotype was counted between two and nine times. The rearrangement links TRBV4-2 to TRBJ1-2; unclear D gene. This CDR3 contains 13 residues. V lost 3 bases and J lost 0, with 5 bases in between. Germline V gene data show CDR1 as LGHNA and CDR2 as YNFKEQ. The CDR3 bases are TGTGCCAGCAGCCATCCAGCTAACTATGGCTACACCTTC. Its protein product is CASSHPANYGYTF.

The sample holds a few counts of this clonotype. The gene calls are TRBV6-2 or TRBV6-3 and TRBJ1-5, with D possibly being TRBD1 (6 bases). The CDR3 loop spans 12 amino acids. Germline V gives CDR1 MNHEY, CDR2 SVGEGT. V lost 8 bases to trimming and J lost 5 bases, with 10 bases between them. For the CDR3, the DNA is TGTGCCAGCGGCCAGGGGCATCAGCCCCAGCATTTT. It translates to CASGQGHQPQHF.

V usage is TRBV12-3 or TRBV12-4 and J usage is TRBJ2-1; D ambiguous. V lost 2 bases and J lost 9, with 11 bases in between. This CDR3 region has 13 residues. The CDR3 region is CASSLLGGTEQFF. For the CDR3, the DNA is TGTGCCAGCAGTTTACTAGGTGGTACTGAGCAGTTCTTC.

Written as DNA, the CDR3 is TGTGCCAGCAGGGAGGGACAGAGGAACACTGAAGCTTTCTTT. It codes for CASREGQRNTEAFF. This sequence joins TRBV2 and TRBJ1-1; TRBD1 matches at 7 bases. The CDR3 contains 14 residues. V lost 6 bases, J lost 1 base, and 5 bases stayed unmatched. CDR1 and CDR2 (germline): SNHLY, FYNNEI.